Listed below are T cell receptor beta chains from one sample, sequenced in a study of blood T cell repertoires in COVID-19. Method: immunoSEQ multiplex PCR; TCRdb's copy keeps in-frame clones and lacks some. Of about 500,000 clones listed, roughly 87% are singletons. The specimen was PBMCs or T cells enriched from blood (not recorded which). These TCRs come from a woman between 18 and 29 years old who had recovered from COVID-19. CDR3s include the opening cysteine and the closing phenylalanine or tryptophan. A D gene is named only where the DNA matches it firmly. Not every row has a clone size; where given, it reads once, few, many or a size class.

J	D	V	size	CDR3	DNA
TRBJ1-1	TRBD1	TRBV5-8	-	CASSPTGSGRF	TGTGCCAGCAGCCCGACAGGGTCGGGGCGTTTT
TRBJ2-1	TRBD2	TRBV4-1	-	CASSQQLGLALDQFF	TGCGCCAGCAGCCAACAACTGGGACTAGCTTTAGACCAGTTCTTC
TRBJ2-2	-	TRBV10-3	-	CAISRRDPSTGELFF	TGTGCCATCAGCCGGAGGGACCCTAGCACCGGGGAGCTGTTTTTT
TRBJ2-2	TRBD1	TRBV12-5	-	CASGLWTGQVAGELFF	TGTGCTAGTGGTTTGTGGACTGGACAGGTTGCAGGGGAGCTGTTTTTT
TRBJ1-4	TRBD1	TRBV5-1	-	CASSFQGGANEKLFF	TGCGCCAGCAGCTTTCAGGGGGGAGCTAATGAAAAACTGTTTTTT
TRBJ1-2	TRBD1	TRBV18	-	CASSSRQGTHGYTF	TGTGCCAGCTCATCTCGACAGGGCACCCATGGCTACACCTTC
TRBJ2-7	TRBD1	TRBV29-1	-	CSAWDSNSYEQYF	TGCAGCGCCTGGGACAGTAATTCCTACGAGCAGTACTTC
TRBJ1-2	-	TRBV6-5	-	CASRRGWYGYTF	TGTGCCAGCAGGAGGGGGTGGTATGGCTACACCTTC
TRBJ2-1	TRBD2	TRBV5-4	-	CASSLAGGTYNEQFF	TGTGCCAGCAGCTTAGCGGGGGGAACCTACAATGAGCAGTTCTTC
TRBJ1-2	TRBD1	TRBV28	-	CASSAPDRGQMGYTF	TGTGCCAGCAGTGCGCCGGACAGGGGGCAGATGGGCTACACCTTC
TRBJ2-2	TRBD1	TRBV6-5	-	CASGQGIGAGELFF	TGTGCCAGCGGACAGGGGATCGGGGCCGGGGAGCTGTTTTTT
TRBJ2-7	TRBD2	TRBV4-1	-	CASSKSTSGGNEQYF	TGCGCCAGCAGCAAATCGACTAGCGGGGGGAACGAGCAGTACTTC
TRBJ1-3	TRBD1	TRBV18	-	CASSPNSGGTGNTIYF	TGTGCCAGCTCACCGAATTCAGGGGGAACTGGAAACACCATATATTTT
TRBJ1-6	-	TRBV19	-	CASSITGPNNSPLHF	TGTGCCAGTAGTATAACAGGACCGAATAATTCACCCCTCCACTTT
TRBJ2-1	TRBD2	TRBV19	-	CASSKSGSSYNEQFF	TGTGCCAGTAGTAAGAGCGGGAGCTCCTACAATGAGCAGTTCTTC
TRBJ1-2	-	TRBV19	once	CASSSGRELSKQRSYGYTF	TGTGCCAGTAGTTCAGGACGGGAACTTAGCAAACAACGGAGCTATGGCTACACCTTC
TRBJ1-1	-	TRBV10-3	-	CAISESWGETEAFF	TGTGCCATCAGTGAGTCTTGGGGGGAGACTGAAGCTTTCTTT
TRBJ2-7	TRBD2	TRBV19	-	CASSMGRGAAYEQYF	TGTGCCAGTAGTATGGGGCGGGGGGCCGCCTACGAGCAGTACTTC
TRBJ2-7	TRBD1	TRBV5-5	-	CASSPDRGRSEQYF	TGTGCCAGCAGTCCGGACAGGGGGAGGTCCGAGCAGTACTTC
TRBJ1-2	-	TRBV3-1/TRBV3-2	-	CASSQGRTVHGYTF	TGTGCCAGCAGCCAAGGTAGGACAGTCCATGGCTACACCTTC
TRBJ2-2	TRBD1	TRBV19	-	CASSWDSTGELFF	TGTGCCAGTTCCTGGGACAGCACCGGGGAGCTGTTTTTT
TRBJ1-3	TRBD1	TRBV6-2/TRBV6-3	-	CASSIDRDRGDNTIYF	TGTGCCAGCAGTATCGACCGGGACAGGGGTGATAACACCATATATTTT
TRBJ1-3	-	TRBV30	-	CAWSTAPGNTIYF	TGTGCCTGGAGTACAGCTCCTGGAAACACCATATATTTT
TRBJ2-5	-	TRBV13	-	CASSPRGPETQYF	TGTGCCAGCAGCCCCAGGGGTCCCGAGACCCAGTACTTC
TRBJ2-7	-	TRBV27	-	CASRSGGVTYEQYF	TGTGCCAGCAGATCCGGCGGGGTTACCTACGAGCAGTACTTC
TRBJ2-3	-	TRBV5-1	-	CASSLGGQSDTQYF	TGCGCCAGCAGCTTGGGGGGGCAATCGGATACGCAGTATTTT
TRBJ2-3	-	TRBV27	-	CAIRQLSTDTQYF	TGTGCCATACGACAGCTTAGCACAGATACGCAGTATTTT
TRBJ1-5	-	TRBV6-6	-	CASSENQRQPQHF	TGTGCCAGCAGTGAGAACCAGCGTCAGCCCCAGCATTTT
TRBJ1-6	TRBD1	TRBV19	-	CASSRLSGTGPSPLHF	TGTGCCAGTAGCCGTTTGTCCGGGACAGGTCCCTCACCCCTCCACTTT
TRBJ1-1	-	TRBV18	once	CASSRTARGNTEAFF	TGTGCCAGCTCTCGGACAGCGAGGGGGAACACTGAAGCTTTCTTT
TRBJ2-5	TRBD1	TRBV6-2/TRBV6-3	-	CASSYLRTGGETQYF	TGTGCCAGCAGTTACTTAAGGACAGGCGGGGAGACCCAGTACTTC
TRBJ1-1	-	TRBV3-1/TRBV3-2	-	CASSPGVGRNTEAFF	TGTGCCAGCAGCCCAGGGGTGGGGCGAAACACTGAAGCTTTCTTT
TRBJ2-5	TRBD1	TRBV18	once	CASSQQGARETQYF	TGTGCCAGCTCACAGCAGGGGGCAAGGGAGACCCAGTACTTC
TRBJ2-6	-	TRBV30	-	CAWSMRSSTGANVLTF	TGTGCCTGGAGTATGAGGAGCAGCACTGGGGCCAACGTCCTGACTTTC
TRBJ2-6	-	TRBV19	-	CASRSSGANVLTF	TGTGCCAGTAGGAGCTCTGGGGCCAACGTCCTGACTTTC
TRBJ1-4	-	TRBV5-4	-	CASSLGENEKLFF	TGTGCCAGCAGCTTGGGAGAGAATGAAAAACTGTTTTTT
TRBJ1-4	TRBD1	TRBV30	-	CAWSPGQGWDSIREGRGRDEKLFF	TGTGCCTGGAGCCCGGGACAGGGCTGGGACTCGATTCGGGAGGGGAGGGGTAGAGATGAAAAACTGTTTTTT
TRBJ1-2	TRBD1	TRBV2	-	CASSRQGTDGYTF	TGTGCCAGCAGTCGACAGGGAACTGATGGCTACACCTTC
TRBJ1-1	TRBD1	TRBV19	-	CASSRQGVTEAFF	TGTGCCAGTAGTCGGCAGGGGGTCACTGAAGCTTTCTTT
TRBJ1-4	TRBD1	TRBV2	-	CASSEKTGGSEKLFF	TGTGCCAGCAGCGAAAAGACAGGGGGGAGTGAAAAACTGTTTTTT
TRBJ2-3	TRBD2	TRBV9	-	CASSGSGTSKFRKLDTQYF	TGTGCCAGCAGCGGATCCGGGACTAGCAAATTTAGAAAACTGGATACGCAGTATTTT
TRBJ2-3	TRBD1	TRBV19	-	CASSRDSRTDTQYF	TGTGCCAGTAGTCGGGACAGCCGCACAGATACGCAGTATTTT
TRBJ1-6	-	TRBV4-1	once	CASSPQGGVGVSSPLHF	TGCGCCAGCAGCCCTCAGGGAGGGGTTGGGGTAAGTTCACCCCTCCACTTT
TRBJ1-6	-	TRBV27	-	CASSLYRPGPDNSPLHF	TGTGCCAGCAGTTTATATCGGCCAGGGCCAGATAATTCACCCCTCCACTTT
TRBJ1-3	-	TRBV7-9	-	CASSLSSGTSGNTIYF	TGTGCCAGCAGCTTATCTTCCGGGACAAGTGGAAACACCATATATTTT
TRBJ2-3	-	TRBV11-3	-	CASSLDPYTDTQYF	TGTGCCAGCAGCTTAGACCCTTACACAGATACGCAGTATTTT
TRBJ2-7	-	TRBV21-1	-	CASSIKGKYDF	TGTGCCAGCAGCATTAAGGGGAAGTATGACTTC
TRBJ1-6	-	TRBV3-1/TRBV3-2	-	CASSPAHRQYNSPLHF	TGTGCCAGCAGCCCAGCCCATCGACAGTATAATTCACCCCTCCACTTT